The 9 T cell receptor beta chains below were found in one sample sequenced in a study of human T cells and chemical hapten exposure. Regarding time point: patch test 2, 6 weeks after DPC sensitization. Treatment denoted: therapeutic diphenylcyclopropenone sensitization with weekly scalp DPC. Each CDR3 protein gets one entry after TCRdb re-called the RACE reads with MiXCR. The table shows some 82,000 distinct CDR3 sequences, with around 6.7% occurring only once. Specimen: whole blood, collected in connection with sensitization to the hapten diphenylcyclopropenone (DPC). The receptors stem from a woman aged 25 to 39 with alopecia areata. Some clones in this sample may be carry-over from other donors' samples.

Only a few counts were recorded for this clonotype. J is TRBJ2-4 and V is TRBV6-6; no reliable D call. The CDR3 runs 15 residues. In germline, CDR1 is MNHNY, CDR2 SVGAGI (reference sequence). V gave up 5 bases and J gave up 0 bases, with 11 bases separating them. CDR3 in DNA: TGTGCCAGCAGTGAATGGTCCCTAGCCAAAAACATTCAGTACTTC. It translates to CASSEWSLAKNIQYF.

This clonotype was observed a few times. This CDR3 reads CAWNGGGNTEAFF. CDR3 nucleotides: TGTGCCTGGAATGGGGGGGGAAACACTGAAGCTTTCTTT. The rearrangement joins TRBV30 to TRBJ1-1, with D tentatively TRBD1 (5 bases). V was cut by 4 bases and J by 2 bases, with 11 bases left in between. The germline V gene has CDR1 GTSNPN and CDR2 SVGIG (reference sequence). The CDR3 has 13 residues.

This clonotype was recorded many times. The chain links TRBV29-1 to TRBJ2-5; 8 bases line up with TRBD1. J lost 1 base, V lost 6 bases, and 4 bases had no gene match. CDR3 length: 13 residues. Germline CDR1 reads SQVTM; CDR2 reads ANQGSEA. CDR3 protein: CSVRTGTQETQYF. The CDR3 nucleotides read TGCAGCGTCCGGACAGGGACCCAAGAGACCCAGTACTTC.

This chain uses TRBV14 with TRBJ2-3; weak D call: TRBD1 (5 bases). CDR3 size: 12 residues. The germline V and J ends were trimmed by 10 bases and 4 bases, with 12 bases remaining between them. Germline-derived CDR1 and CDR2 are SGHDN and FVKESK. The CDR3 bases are TGTGCCAACAAAGGGGCGGCAGATACGCAGTATTTT. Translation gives CANKGAADTQYF.

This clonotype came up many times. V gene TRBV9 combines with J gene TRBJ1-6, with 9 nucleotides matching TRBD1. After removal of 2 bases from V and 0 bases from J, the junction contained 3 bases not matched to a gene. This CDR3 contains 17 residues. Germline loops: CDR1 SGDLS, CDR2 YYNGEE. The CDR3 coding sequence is TGTGCCAGCAGCGTGACAGGGGGTCCCTCCTATAATTCACCCCTCCACTTT. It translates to CASSVTGGPSYNSPLHF.

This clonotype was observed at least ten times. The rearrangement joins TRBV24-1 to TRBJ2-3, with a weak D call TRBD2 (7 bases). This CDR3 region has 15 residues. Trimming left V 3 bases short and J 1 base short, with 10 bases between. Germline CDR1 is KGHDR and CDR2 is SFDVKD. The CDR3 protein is CATSDAGAGTDTQYF. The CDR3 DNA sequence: TGTGCCACCAGTGATGCGGGGGCGGGCACAGATACGCAGTATTTT.

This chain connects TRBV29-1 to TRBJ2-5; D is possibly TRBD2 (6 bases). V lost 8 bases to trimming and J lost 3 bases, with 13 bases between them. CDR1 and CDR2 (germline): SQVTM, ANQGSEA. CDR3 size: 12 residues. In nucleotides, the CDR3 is TGCAGCACCTACTCGGGGGAAGAGACCCAGTACTTC. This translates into CSTYSGEETQYF.

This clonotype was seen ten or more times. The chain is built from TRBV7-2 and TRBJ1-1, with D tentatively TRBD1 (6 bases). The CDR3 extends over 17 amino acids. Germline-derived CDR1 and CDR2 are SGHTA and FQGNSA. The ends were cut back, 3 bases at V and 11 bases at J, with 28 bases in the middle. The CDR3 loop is CASSFRGQSLRTSGAFF. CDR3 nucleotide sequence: TGTGCCAGCAGCTTCAGAGGACAGTCCCTCCGGACATCCGGCGCTTTCTTT.

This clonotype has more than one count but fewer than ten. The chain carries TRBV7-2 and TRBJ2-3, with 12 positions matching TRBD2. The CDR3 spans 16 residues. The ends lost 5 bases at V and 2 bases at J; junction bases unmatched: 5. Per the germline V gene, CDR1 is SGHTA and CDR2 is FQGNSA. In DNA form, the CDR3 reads TGTGCCAGCAGCCTAAGACTAGCGGGGGCCACAGATACGCAGTATTTT. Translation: CASSLRLAGATDTQYF.